Sequencing of this T cell receptor (beta chain) was carried out in a study of regulatory T cells in long-lasting Graves disease. Points from the study as a whole: TRBV28 was favored in persistent disease, as were TRBJ1-2 and TRBJ2-5.

Building the TCR beta libraries relied on iRepertoire HTBI primers, and CDR3 regions underwent Arm-PCR. TCRdb called the multiplex PCR reads again in MiXCR, with one record for every CDR3 protein. The profile shows about 540,000 distinct CDR3 sequences, approximately 15% of them singletons. This clonotype has at least ten counts. Antigen: not known. V lost 7 bases to trimming and J lost 0 bases, with 19 bases between them. The length of the CDR3 is 17 residues. Indicated time point: newly diagnosed GD, antithyroid drugs for less than 3 months. The TCR library was made from RNA that had been extracted from PBMCs in TRIzol. Guidelines of the American Thyroid Association were used to diagnose Graves' disease. Separately, the same data were catalogued under a study of T cells in Graves' hyperthyroidism and ophthalmopathy. As that study records: The HTBI set primed first-round TCR CDR3 RT-PCR.

V usage is TRBV12-3 or TRBV12-4 and J usage is TRBJ1-3; no definite D call. This TCR was recovered from a man aged 25 to 45 with Graves disease. The source material was peripheral blood mononuclear cells (PBMCs), sampled at new diagnosis, from a patient treated with antithyroid drugs. In DNA form, the CDR3 reads TGTGCCAGCATCGGGAACTCGGAGCCTCGCTCTGGAAACACCATATATTTT. Translated, it gives CASIGNSEPRSGNTIYF.